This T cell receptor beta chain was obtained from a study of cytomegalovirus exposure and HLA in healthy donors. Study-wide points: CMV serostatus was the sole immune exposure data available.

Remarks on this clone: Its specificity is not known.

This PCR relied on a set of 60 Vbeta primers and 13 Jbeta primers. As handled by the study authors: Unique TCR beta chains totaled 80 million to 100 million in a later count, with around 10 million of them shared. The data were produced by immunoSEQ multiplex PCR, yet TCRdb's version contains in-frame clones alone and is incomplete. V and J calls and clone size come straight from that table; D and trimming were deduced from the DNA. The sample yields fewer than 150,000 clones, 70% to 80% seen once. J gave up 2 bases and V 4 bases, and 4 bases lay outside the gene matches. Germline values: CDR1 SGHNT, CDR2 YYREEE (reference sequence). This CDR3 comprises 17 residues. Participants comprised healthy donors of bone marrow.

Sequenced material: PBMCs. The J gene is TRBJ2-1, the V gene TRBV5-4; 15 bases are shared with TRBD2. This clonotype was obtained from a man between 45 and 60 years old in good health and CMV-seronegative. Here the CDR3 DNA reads TGTGCCAGCAGCCGGGGACTAGCGGGAGGTACCTACAATGAGCAGTTCTTC. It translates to CASSRGLAGGTYNEQFF.